This record concerns one T cell receptor beta chain sequence. This sample is part of a study of blood T cells in healthy people across ages. Together with a sample-barcoded 5' primer, a J-beta primer mix was included in a second PCR lasting roughly 6 to 12 cycles. One entry per CDR3 protein results from TCRdb running MiXCR on the 5' RACE reads. Counted here are around 700,000 distinct CDR3 sequences, around 25% occurring once; the ten biggest clones make up 9.4%. These data also formed part of another study, on T cells of mothers and their children. As reported in that work: Donation involved a few healthy Caucasian mothers and the six children that they had.

This TCR came from a boy aged 5-17 years in good health. Sequencing used blood.

The CDR3 DNA follows: TGTGCCAGCAGTCCAACAGTTTACTCCTACGAGCAGTACTTC. This translates into CASSPTVYSYEQYF. The V gene is TRBV27, the J gene TRBJ2-7; D unresolved. The V gene's germline CDR1 is MNHEY and CDR2 SMNVEV (reference sequence). The germline V and J ends were trimmed by 5 bases and 0 bases, with 11 bases remaining between them. This CDR3 is built from 14 residues.